This T cell receptor (beta chain) stems from a study of shared clonotypes between healthy human individuals. Germline-derived CDR1 and CDR2 are KGHSH and LQKENI. The V end was cut by 3 bases, the J end by 5 bases, with 13 bases between. This CDR3 is 14 amino acids long. Data came from immunoSEQ multiplex PCR; TCRdb stores just in-frame clones and leaves some out. The sample records approximately 1,500,000 clones, 95% to 97% being singletons. On this clone: Other nucleotide sequences from this sample produce the same CDR3.

The chain links TRBV18 to TRBJ1-2, with TRBD1 as a possible D gene (5 bases). The sequenced sample consisted of naive CD4+ T cells sorted from blood. The subset denotes: CD45RA+ positively selected. This receptor was obtained from a man in his thirties or forties in good health. The CDR3 sequence is CASSPEGVGYGYTF. CDR3 sequence (DNA): TGTGCCAGCTCACCGGAAGGGGTTGGTTATGGCTACACCTTC.